The 23 T cell receptor beta chains in this list originate from one sample, sequenced in a study of cytotoxic CD8 clonotypes in ibrutinib-treated CLL. Only in-frame clones appear in the TCRdb table, and some are missing; sequencing was by immunoSEQ multiplex PCR. Altogether about 140,000 clones are present, around 90% being singletons, with the ten largest covering roughly 10%. Source: PBMCs, taken after 12 months of ibrutinib treatment. Receptors originate from a human donor with chronic lymphocytic leukemia.

V and J are TRBV6-4 and TRBJ1-1, with D hard to call. The V gene lost 6 bases and the J gene lost 6 bases, with 14 bases spanning the gap. The CDR3 covers 13 residues. Germline values: CDR1 MRHNA, CDR2 SNTAGT. CDR3 protein: CASSAGLWAEAFF. The CDR3 bases are TGTGCCAGCAGCGCCGGGCTTTGGGCTGAAGCTTTCTTT.

The genes are TRBV6-4 and TRBJ1-2; the match to TRBD1 covers 7 bases. This CDR3 contains 15 residues. With V trimmed by 6 bases and J by 4 bases, 11 bases remained unmatched. Germline CDR1 MRHNA, CDR2 SNTAGT. The CDR3 region is CASRSQGGIGYGYTF. The CDR3 DNA sequence: TGTGCCAGCAGATCCCAAGGGGGCATAGGCTATGGCTACACCTTC.

This clone is a singleton in its sample. This chain links TRBV10-3 with TRBJ2-3; 7 positions match TRBD2. Germline V gene data show CDR1 as ENHRY and CDR2 as SYGVKD. Trimming cost V 8 bases and J 5 bases; bases outside gene matches: 7. The length of the CDR3 is 13 residues. CDR3 loop: CAIGRPSGDTQYF. CDR3 sequence (DNA): TGTGCCATCGGGAGGCCTAGCGGAGATACGCAGTATTTT.

This chain uses TRBV9 with TRBJ2-1, with 9 bases aligning to TRBD1. CDR3 length: 15 amino acids. The V segment lost 3 bases and the J segment 3 bases; nucleotides outside the gene matches: 4. The germline gives CDR1 SGDLS, CDR2 YYNGEE. CDR3 sequence reads: CASSAGTGNYNEQFF. The DNA of the CDR3 is TGTGCCAGCAGCGCCGGGACAGGGAACTACAATGAGCAGTTCTTC.

This clone was found once. The rearrangement uses TRBV6-5 and TRBJ1-2; a weak D match, TRBD1 (5 bases). The CDR3 loop spans 13 amino acids. Germline loops: CDR1 MNHEY, CDR2 SVGAGI. Trimming took off 4 bases at V and 4 bases at J, with 10 bases between the two ends. The CDR3 spells CASSFTGSYGYTF. As DNA, the CDR3 is TGTGCCAGCAGTTTCACAGGCAGCTATGGCTACACCTTC.

V and J are TRBV18 and TRBJ2-2; D unresolved. Trimming pared 2 bases from V and 6 bases from J, leaving 10 bases between. Germline V CDR1 and CDR2: KGHSH, LQKENI. The CDR3 covers 14 residues. CDR3 region: CASSPKVPAGELFF. CDR3 sequence (DNA): TGTGCCAGCTCACCAAAAGTCCCCGCCGGGGAGCTGTTTTTT.

The CDR3 DNA reads as TGTGCCTGGAGGCCGGATAGCTCCTACAATGAGCAGTTCTTC. Protein sequence: CAWRPDSSYNEQFF. The chain has TRBV30 and TRBJ2-1; no clear D. This CDR3 is 14 amino acids long. CDR1 GTSNPN and CDR2 SVGIG come from the germline V gene (reference sequence). V was trimmed by 3 bases and J by 0 bases, leaving 9 bases between them. Together with reference TRBV30 and TRBJ2-1, the CDR3 gives the full variable domain: SQTIHQWPATLVQPVGSPLSLECTVEGTSNPNLYWYRQAAGRGLQLLFYSVGIGQISSEVPQNLSASRPQDRQFILSSKKLLLSDSGFYLCAWRPDSSYNEQFFGPGTRLTVL.

This chain uses TRBV11-1 with TRBJ2-1; possibly TRBD2 for D (5 bases). Germline V gives CDR1 SGHAT, CDR2 FQDESV (reference sequence). The ends were cut back, 1 base at V and 3 bases at J, with 10 bases in the middle. The length of the CDR3 is 15 residues. The CDR3 protein is CASSLGTRNYNEQFF. Here the CDR3 DNA reads TGTGCCAGCAGCTTAGGGACTCGGAACTACAATGAGCAGTTCTTC.

The V gene is TRBV7-2, the J gene TRBJ2-7; possibly TRBD1 for D (6 bases). The germline V gene has CDR1 SGHTA and CDR2 FQGNSA. The CDR3 runs 15 residues. V gave up 3 bases and J gave up 0 bases, with 12 bases separating them. The CDR3: CASSFSRGSSYEQYF. The CDR3 region has the DNA TGTGCCAGCAGCTTTTCTAGGGGGTCCTCCTACGAGCAGTACTTC.

The rearrangement links TRBV27 to TRBJ2-7; D possibly corresponds to TRBD2 (5 bases). Germline CDR1 is MNHEY and CDR2 is SMNVEV (reference sequence). Between the trimmed V and J ends, which lost 6 bases and 7 bases, there was a span of 16 bases. The CDR3 runs 13 residues. The CDR3 reads CASSPGSGGEQYF. CDR3 bases: TGTGCCAGCAGCCCCGGAAGTGGCGGGGAGCAGTACTTC.

This clone was seen a single time. This sequence joins TRBV28 and TRBJ2-1; D might be TRBD1 (6 bases). V was trimmed by 1 base and J by 0 bases, leaving 7 bases between them. This CDR3 comprises 15 residues. Germline CDR1 MDHEN, CDR2 SYDVKM. The DNA for the CDR3 is TGTGCCAGCAGTTTATCACAGGGCTCCTACAATGAGCAGTTCTTC. Translating it yields CASSLSQGSYNEQFF.

J is TRBJ1-4 and V is TRBV28; 7 positions agree with TRBD1. The V gene end was trimmed by 7 bases and the J gene end by 10 bases; junction bases not matched to a gene: 12. CDR1 and CDR2 (germline): MDHEN, SYDVKM. The CDR3 runs to 14 residues. In DNA form, the CDR3 reads TGTGCCAGCAATAGCGCAGGGGGGATCGGAAAACTGTTTTTT. Its protein is CASNSAGGIGKLFF.

This rearrangement joins TRBV19 to TRBJ1-5; maybe TRBD1 (6 bases). V shed 10 bases and J shed 6 bases, with 16 bases lying between them. Germline V lookup: CDR1 LNHDA, CDR2 SQIVND (reference sequence). The CDR3 extends over 13 amino acids. CDR3 coding DNA: TGTGCCACCAGGAGGGGGACCGGTCAGCCCCAGCATTTT. Translating gives CATRRGTGQPQHF.

The chain employs TRBV27 and TRBJ1-1, with D hard to call. Germline V CDR1 and CDR2: MNHEY, SMNVEV (reference sequence). Trimming cost V 2 bases and J 7 bases, with 11 bases left between them. The CDR3 is 13 amino acids. In nucleotides, the CDR3 is TGTGCCAGCAGTTTAAACGGTCCAAGTGAAGCTTTCTTT. Its translation: CASSLNGPSEAFF.

The V and J genes are TRBV11-2 and TRBJ2-7; maybe TRBD1 (5 bases). Trimming removed 5 bases from V and 7 bases from J, with 12 bases in between. Germline CDR1 SGHAT, CDR2 FQNNGV. The CDR3 extends over 12 amino acids. CDR3 amino acids: CASSRQRREQYF. CDR3 DNA sequence: TGTGCCAGCAGCCGACAGAGGCGGGAGCAGTACTTC. Complete variable domain (other parts from reference TRBV11-2 and TRBJ2-7): EAGVAQSPRYKIIEKRQSVAFWCNPISGHATLYWYQQILGQGPKLLIQFQNNGVVDDSQLPKDRFSAERLKGVDSTLKIQPAKLEDSAVYLCASSRQRREQYFGPGTRLTVT.

This chain connects TRBV21-1 to TRBJ2-5; TRBD2 is the table's D call, not checked against the DNA. TRBV21-1 corresponds to a pseudogene. The length of the CDR3 is 15 residues. This CDR3 reads CASSPPGGVRETQYF. The CDR3 coding sequence is TGTGCCAGCAGCCCTCCAGGCGGGGTTCGGGAGACCCAGTACTTC.

The table lists this clone with a count of one. The chain employs TRBV6-6 and TRBJ2-2; D is unclear. The length of the CDR3 is 14 residues. Trimming stripped 5 bases from V and 1 base from J, with 8 bases between. Per the germline V gene, CDR1 is MNHNY and CDR2 is SVGAGI (reference sequence). Written as DNA, the CDR3 is TGTGCCAGCAGTAAGCGACAGAACACCGGGGAGCTGTTTTTT. Translated: CASSKRQNTGELFF.

V is TRBV7-2 and J is TRBJ1-5; a possible D gene is TRBD1 (5 bases). Trimming removed 3 bases at V and 7 bases at J, with 10 bases between. The CDR3 contains 13 residues. Germline V gene sequence: CDR1 SGHTA, CDR2 FQGNSA. The CDR3 sequence is CASSFSPGQPQHF. The CDR3 nucleotides read TGTGCCAGCAGCTTTTCGCCAGGGCAGCCCCAGCATTTT.

This chain links TRBV11-3 with TRBJ2-5; 7 nucleotides match TRBD2. This CDR3 region has 15 residues. V was clipped by 1 base and J by 4 bases; unmatched bases: 6. CDR1 SGHNT and CDR2 YENEEA come from the germline V gene. The CDR3 coding sequence is TGTGCCAGCAGCTTAGTCGGGGGAGGGCGAGAGACCCAGTACTTC. Protein product: CASSLVGGGRETQYF. The full variable domain, completed using reference TRBV11-3 and TRBJ2-5, is EAGVVQSPRYKIIEKKQPVAFWCNPISGHNTLYWYLQNLGQGPELLIRYENEEAVDDSQLPKDRFSAERLKGVDSTLKIQPAELGDSAVYLCASSLVGGGRETQYFGPGTRLLVL.

This chain's CDR3 is CASSPGLAGAHEQYF. CDR3 nucleotide sequence: TGTGCCAGCTCACCGGGACTAGCGGGAGCCCACGAGCAGTACTTC. J is TRBJ2-7 and V is TRBV18; 14 bases match TRBD2. The CDR3 totals 15 residues. The V and J ends lost 3 bases and 5 bases, in that order; junction bases with no gene match: 3. The germline gives CDR1 KGHSH, CDR2 LQKENI.

DNA of the CDR3: TGTGCCAGCAGTTCCGGTGGACTAGCGGGAGAAGTTACGCAGTATTTT. Translation gives CASSSGGLAGEVTQYF. The rearrangement links TRBV6-5 to TRBJ2-3; 13 positions match TRBD2. Germline V gene lookup returns CDR1 MNHEY and CDR2 SVGAGI. The CDR3 has 16 amino acids. V gave up 4 bases and J gave up 8 bases; unmatched junction bases: 9.

The chain links TRBV7-3 to TRBJ1-2, with D unresolved. Trimming cost V 5 bases and J 6 bases, with 16 bases left between them. Germline CDR1 reads SGHTA; CDR2 reads FQGTGA. This CDR3 has 14 amino acids. The chain's CDR3 is CASSPYSREDGYTF. CDR3 coding DNA: TGTGCCAGCAGCCCCTATTCGAGGGAAGATGGCTACACCTTC.

V usage is TRBV11-3 and J usage is TRBJ2-7; 9 bases map to TRBD2. The J segment lost 6 bases and the V segment lost 4 bases, leaving 7 bases of the junction unmatched. This CDR3 region has 14 residues. Germline V lookup: CDR1 SGHNT, CDR2 YENEEA. The DNA for the CDR3 is TGTGCCAGCAGCTCTGGGGGGACTAGCAGCGAGCAGTACTTC. It encodes CASSSGGTSSEQYF. Full variable domain (rest looked up from reference TRBV11-3 and TRBJ2-7): EAGVVQSPRYKIIEKKQPVAFWCNPISGHNTLYWYLQNLGQGPELLIRYENEEAVDDSQLPKDRFSAERLKGVDSTLKIQPAELGDSAVYLCASSSGGTSSEQYFGPGTRLTVT.